This TCR beta chain was found in a study of CD8 T cells in ankylosing spondylitis. This clonotype has ten or more counts. This CDR3 contains 14 residues. Germline trimming cut 6 bases from V and 5 bases from J; bases unmatched to any gene: 4. 5'-RACE, quantitative and with molecular barcodes, yielded the TCR beta libraries. TCRdb analysed the 5' RACE reads with MiXCR anew, one entry per CDR3 protein. Here the sample spans some 70,000 distinct CDR3 sequences, less than 6% being singletons. The chain is built from TRBV12-3 or TRBV12-4 and TRBJ2-4; 10 bases agree with TRBD1. This receptor was obtained from a male donor with ankylosing spondylitis or in good health (not recorded which). The specimen was blood, either unsorted or a sorted T cell fraction (not recorded which). For the CDR3, the DNA is TGTGCCAGCAGCCACGGACAGGGGGAAAACATTCAGTACTTC. Translation: CASSHGQGENIQYF.